Below, 6 T cell receptor beta chains from the same sample are listed, as sequenced in a study of vaccination and CD4 T cells after COVID-19. At the Johns Hopkins FTIC core, DNA taken from cultured CD4+ T cells was sequenced by way of the Oncomine TCR Beta short-read assay. TCRdb re-called the PCR reads with MiXCR, one entry per CDR3 protein. The sample yields roughly 26,000 distinct CDR3 sequences, around three fifths seen once. The treatment is: approximately 9-day PBMC culture with coronavirus spike peptide pools or control peptides (ViraFEST assay). The antigens for these receptors are not known. The sample was CD4+ T cells from blood, cultured in vitro. Receptor source: a human donor who had recovered from COVID-19.

The chain joins TRBV19 to TRBJ1-2; D call uncertain. The CDR3 consists of 14 residues. The ends were cut back, 3 bases at V and 8 bases at J, with 16 bases in the middle. Germline V CDR1 and CDR2: LNHDA, SQIVND (reference sequence). This chain's CDR3 is CASSIKAGSLGYTF. CDR3 bases: TGTGCCAGTAGTATTAAGGCGGGGAGCCTCGGCTACACCTTC.

This clonotype was seen a single time. The chain employs TRBV6-2 or TRBV6-3 and TRBJ2-7; 12 positions match TRBD2. Germline V lookup: CDR1 MNHEY, CDR2 SVGEGT. Trimming took 6 bases from V and 5 from J; bases not matched to a gene: 14. The CDR3 consists of 17 residues. The CDR3 region is CASSPGVRTSGNHEQYF. CDR3 nucleotides: TGTGCCAGCAGCCCGGGGGTAAGGACTAGCGGGAATCACGAGCAGTACTTC.

V usage is TRBV7-2 and J usage is TRBJ2-7; possibly TRBD2 for D (6 bases). V lost 3 bases and J 4 bases, leaving 16 bases between the germline ends. The CDR3 sequence is 15 residues long. Per germline, CDR1 SGHTA and CDR2 FQGNSA. CDR3 nucleotides: TGTGCCAGCAGCTTTCTCTACGGAGGGGTTTACGAGCAGTACTTC. It translates to CASSFLYGGVYEQYF. Full variable domain (rest looked up from reference TRBV7-2 and TRBJ2-7): GAGVSQSPSNKVTEKGKDVELRCDPISGHTALYWYRQSLGQGLEFLIYFQGNSAPDKSGLPSDRFSAERTGGSVSTLTIQRTQQEDSAVYLCASSFLYGGVYEQYFGPGTRLTVT.

This chain links TRBV7-8 with TRBJ1-5; D is undetermined. Per germline, CDR1 SGHVS and CDR2 FQNEAQ. The CDR3 contains 15 residues. Trimming shortened V by 1 base and J by 0 bases, and 7 bases separated the two germline ends. CDR3 in amino acids: CASSLVHDSNQPQHF. The CDR3 DNA follows: TGTGCCAGCAGCTTAGTACACGATAGCAATCAGCCCCAGCATTTT.

This chain links TRBV20-1 with TRBJ2-3; D gene uncertain. The CDR3 extends over 13 amino acids. Trimming took 5 bases from V and 2 from J, leaving 11 bases between them. The germline CDR1 and CDR2 sequences are DFQATT and SNEGSKA (reference sequence). The CDR3 sequence: CSARMALTDTQYF. The DNA for the CDR3 is TGCAGTGCTCGAATGGCCCTCACAGATACGCAGTATTTT.

This clonotype appeared a few times. This chain connects TRBV7-9 to TRBJ1-1; a weak D match, TRBD1 (6 bases). The CDR3 has 16 amino acids. The V end was cut by 5 bases, the J end by 3 bases, with 19 bases between. Germline assignment: CDR1 SEHNR and CDR2 FQNEAQ (reference sequence). The DNA of the CDR3 is TGTGCCAGCAGCCCTTACGGCCTGAGGGGGGACACTGAAGCTTTCTTT. Amino acid sequence: CASSPYGLRGDTEAFF.